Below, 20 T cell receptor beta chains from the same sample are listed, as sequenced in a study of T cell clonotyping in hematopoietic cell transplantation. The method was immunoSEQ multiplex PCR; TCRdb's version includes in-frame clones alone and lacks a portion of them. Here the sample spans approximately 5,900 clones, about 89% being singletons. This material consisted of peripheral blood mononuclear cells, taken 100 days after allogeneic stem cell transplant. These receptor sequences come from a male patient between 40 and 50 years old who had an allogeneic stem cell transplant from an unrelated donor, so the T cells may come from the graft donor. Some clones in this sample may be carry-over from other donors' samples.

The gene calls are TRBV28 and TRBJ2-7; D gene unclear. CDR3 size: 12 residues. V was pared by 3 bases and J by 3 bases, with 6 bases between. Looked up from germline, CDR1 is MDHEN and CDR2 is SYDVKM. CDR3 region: CASSLSFYEQYF. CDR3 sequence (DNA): TGTGCCAGCAGTTTGAGTTTCTACGAGCAGTACTTC. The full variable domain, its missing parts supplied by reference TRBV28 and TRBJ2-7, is DVKVTQSSRYLVKRTGEKVFLECVQDMDHENMFWYRQDPGLGLRLIYFSYDVKMKEKGDIPEGYSVSREKKERFSLILESASTNQTSMYLCASSLSFYEQYFGPGTRLTVT.

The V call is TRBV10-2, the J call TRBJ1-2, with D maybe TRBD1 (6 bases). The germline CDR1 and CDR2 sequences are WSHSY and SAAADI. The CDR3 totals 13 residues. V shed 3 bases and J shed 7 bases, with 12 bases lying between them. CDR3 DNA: TGCGCCAGCAGTGAAGTAGGGGGGGGTGGCTACACCTTC. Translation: CASSEVGGGGYTF.

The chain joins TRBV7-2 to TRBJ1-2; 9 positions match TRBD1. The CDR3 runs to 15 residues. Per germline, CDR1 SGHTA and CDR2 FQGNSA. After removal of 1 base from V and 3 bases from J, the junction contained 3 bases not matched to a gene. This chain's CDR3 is CASSLVQGADYGYTF. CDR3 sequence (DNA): TGTGCCAGCAGCTTAGTACAGGGGGCGGACTATGGCTACACCTTC.

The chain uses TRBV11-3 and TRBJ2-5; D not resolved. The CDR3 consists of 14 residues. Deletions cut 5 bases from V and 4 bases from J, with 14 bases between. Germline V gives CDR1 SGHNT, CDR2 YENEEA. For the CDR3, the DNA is TGTGCCAGCAGCCAAGGTGCCCTGGGAGAGACCCAGTACTTC. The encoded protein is CASSQGALGETQYF.

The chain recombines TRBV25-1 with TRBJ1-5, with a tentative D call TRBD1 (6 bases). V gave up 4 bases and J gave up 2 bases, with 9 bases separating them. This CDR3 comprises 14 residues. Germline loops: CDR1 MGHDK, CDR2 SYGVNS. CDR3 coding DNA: TGTGCCAGCAGTGGGCCAGGGGGCAATCAGCCCCAGCATTTT. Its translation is CASSGPGGNQPQHF. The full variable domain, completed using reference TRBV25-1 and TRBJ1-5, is EADIYQTPRYLVIGTGKKITLECSQTMGHDKMYWYQQDPGMELHLIHYSYGVNSTEKGDLSSESTVSRIRTEHFPLTLESARPSHTSQYLCASSGPGGNQPQHFGDGTRLSIL.

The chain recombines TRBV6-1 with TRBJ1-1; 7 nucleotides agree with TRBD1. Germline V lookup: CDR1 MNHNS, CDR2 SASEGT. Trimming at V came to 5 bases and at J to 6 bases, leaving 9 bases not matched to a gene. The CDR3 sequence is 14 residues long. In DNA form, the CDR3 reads TGTGCCAGCAGTCCCACAGGGGTACGCGCTGAAGCTTTCTTT. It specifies CASSPTGVRAEAFF.

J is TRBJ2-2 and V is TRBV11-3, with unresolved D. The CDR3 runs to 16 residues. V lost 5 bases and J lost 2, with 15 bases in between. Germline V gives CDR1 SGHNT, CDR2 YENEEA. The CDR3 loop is CASSPLGDINTGELFF. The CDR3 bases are TGTGCCAGCAGCCCACTCGGCGACATTAACACCGGGGAGCTGTTTTTT.

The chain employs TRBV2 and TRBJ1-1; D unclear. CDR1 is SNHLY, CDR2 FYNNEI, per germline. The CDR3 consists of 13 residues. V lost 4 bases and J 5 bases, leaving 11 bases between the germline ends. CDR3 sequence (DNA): TGTGCCAGCAGTGTGCAGGTACGAACTGAAGCTTTCTTT. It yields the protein CASSVQVRTEAFF.

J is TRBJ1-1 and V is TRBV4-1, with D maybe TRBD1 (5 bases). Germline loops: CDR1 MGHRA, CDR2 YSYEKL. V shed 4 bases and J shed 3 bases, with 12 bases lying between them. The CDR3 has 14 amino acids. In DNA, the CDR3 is TGCGCCAGCAGCCCCCTTGCGGGGGACACTGAAGCTTTCTTT. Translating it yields CASSPLAGDTEAFF.

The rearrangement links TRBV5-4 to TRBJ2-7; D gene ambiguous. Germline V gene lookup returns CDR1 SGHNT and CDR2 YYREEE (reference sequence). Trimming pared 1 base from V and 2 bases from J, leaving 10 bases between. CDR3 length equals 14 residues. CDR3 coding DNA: TGTGCCAGCAGCTTGAGGTCTTCAACCTACGAGCAGTACTTC. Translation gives CASSLRSSTYEQYF.

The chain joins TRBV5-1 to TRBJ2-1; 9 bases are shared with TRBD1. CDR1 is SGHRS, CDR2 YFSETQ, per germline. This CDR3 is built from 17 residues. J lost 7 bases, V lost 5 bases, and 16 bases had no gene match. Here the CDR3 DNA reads TGCGCCAGCAGGCTTGGCAGACGGGACAGGGCGTTTAATGAGCAGTTCTTC. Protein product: CASRLGRRDRAFNEQFF.

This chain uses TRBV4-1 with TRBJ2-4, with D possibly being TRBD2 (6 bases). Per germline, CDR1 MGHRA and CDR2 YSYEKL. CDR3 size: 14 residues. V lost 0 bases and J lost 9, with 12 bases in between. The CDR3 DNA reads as TGCGCCAGCAGCCAAGATGGAGGGGAAGGCATTCAGTACTTC. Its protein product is CASSQDGGEGIQYF.

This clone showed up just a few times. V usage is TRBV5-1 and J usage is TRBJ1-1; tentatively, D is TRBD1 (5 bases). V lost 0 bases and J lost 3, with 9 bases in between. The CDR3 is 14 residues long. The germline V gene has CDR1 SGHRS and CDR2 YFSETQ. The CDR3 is CASSLGSGHTEAFF. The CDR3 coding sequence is TGCGCCAGCAGCTTGGGGTCGGGACACACTGAAGCTTTCTTT.

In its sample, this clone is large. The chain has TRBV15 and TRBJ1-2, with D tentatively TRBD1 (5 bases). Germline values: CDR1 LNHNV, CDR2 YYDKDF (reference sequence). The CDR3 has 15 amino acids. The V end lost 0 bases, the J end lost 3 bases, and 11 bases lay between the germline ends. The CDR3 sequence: CATSRDKGTDYGYTF. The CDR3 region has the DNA TGTGCCACCAGCAGAGATAAGGGGACGGACTATGGCTACACCTTC.

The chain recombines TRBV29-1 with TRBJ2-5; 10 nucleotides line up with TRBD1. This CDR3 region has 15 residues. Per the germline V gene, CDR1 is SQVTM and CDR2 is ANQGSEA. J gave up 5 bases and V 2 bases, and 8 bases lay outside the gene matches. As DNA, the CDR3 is TGCAGCGTTGAATGGGACAGGGGTCCATGGGAGACCCAGTACTTC. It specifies CSVEWDRGPWETQYF.

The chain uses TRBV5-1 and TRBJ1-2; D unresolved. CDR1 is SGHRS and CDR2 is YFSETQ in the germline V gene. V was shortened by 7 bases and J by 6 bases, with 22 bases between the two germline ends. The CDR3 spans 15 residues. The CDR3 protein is CASAPLSPSQDGYTF. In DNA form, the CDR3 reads TGCGCCAGCGCCCCGCTTTCCCCCTCGCAGGATGGCTACACCTTC.

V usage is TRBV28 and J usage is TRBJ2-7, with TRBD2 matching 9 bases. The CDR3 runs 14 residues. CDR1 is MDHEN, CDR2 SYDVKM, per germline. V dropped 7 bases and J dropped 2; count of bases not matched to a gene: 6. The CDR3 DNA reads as TGTGCCAGCACCAGACTAGCGGTACCCTACGAGCAGTACTTC. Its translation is CASTRLAVPYEQYF.

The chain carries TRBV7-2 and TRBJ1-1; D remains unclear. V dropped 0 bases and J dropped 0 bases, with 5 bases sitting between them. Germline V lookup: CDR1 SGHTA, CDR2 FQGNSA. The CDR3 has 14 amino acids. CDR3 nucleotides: TGTGCCAGCAGCTTAGCAGGAATGAACACTGAAGCTTTCTTT. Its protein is CASSLAGMNTEAFF.

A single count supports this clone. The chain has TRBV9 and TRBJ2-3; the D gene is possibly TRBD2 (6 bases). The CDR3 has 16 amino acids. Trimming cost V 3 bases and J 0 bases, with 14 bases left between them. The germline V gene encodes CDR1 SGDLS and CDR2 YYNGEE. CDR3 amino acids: CASSGLAAVSTDTQYF. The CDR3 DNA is TGTGCCAGCAGCGGGTTAGCGGCGGTTAGCACAGATACGCAGTATTTT. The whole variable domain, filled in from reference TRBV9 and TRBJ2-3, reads DSGVTQTPKHLITATGQRVTLRCSPRSGDLSVYWYQQSLDQGLQFLIQYYNGEERAKGNILERFSAQQFPDLHSELNLSSLELGDSALYFCASSGLAAVSTDTQYFGPGTRLTVL.

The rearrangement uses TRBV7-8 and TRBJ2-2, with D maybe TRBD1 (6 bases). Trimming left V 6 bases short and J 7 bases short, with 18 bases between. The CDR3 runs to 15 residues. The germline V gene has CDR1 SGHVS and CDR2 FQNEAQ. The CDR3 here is CASRIGQPESGELFF. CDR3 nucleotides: TGTGCCAGCAGAATCGGACAGCCTGAGAGCGGGGAGCTGTTTTTT.